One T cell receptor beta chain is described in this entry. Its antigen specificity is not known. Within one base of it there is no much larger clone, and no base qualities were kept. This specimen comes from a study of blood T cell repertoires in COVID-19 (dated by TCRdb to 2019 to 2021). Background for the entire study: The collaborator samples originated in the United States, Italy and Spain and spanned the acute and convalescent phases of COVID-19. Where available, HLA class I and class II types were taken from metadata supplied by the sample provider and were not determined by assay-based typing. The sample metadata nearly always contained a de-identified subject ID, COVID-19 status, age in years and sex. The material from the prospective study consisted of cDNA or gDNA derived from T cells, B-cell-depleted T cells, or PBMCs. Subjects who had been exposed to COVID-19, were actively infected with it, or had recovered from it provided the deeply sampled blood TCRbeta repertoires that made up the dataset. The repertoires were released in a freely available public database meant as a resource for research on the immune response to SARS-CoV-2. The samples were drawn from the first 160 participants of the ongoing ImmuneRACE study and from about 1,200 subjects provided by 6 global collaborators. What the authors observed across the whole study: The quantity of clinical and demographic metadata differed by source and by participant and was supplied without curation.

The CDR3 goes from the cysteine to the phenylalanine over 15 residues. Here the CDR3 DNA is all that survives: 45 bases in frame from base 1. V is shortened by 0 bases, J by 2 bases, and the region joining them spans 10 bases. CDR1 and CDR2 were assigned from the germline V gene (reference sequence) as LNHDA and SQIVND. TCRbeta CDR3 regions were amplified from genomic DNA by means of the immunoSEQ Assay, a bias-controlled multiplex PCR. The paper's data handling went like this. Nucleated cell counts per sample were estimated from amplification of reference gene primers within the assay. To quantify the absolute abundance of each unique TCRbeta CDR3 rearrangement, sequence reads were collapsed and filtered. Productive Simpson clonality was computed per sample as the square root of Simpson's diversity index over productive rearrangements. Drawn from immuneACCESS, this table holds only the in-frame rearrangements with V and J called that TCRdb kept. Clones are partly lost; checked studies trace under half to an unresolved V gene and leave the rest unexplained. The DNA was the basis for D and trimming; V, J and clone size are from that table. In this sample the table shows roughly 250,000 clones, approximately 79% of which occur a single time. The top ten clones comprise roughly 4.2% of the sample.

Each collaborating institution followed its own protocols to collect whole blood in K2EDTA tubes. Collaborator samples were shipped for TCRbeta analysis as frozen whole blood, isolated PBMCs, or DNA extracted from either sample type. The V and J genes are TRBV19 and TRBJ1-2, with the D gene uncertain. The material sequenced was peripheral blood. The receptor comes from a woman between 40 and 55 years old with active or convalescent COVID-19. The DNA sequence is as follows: TGTGCCAGTAGTATAGAATATGGGCAGAACTATGGCTACACCTTC. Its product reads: CASSIEYGQNYGYTF.